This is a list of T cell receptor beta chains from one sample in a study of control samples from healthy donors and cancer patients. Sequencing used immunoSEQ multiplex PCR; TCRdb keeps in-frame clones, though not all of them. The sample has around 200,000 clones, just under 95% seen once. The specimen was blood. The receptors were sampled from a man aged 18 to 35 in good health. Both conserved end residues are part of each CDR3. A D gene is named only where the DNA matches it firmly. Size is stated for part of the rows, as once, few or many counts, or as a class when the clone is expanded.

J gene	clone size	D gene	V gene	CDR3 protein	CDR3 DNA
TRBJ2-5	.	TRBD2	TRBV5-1	CARSAGRGGVQETQYF	TGCGCCCGCAGCGCGGGACGGGGGGGCGTCCAAGAGACCCAGTACTTC
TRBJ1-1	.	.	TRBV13	CASSMPTENTEAFF	TGTGCCAGCAGCATGCCTACAGAGAACACTGAAGCTTTCTTT
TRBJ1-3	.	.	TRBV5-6	CASSSPLRDGRSGNTIYF	TGTGCCAGCAGCTCCCCGCTTCGGGACGGACGCTCTGGAAACACCATATATTTT
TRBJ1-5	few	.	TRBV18	CASSPSGDQPQHF	TGTGCCAGCTCACCATCAGGGGATCAGCCCCAGCATTTT
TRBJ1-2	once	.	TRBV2	CASSAGTVNYGYTF	TGTGCCAGCAGTGCCGGGACCGTCAACTATGGCTACACCTTC
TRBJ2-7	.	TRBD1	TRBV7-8	CASSLGSGTGREQYF	TGTGCCAGCAGCTTAGGGTCCGGGACAGGGCGCGAGCAGTACTTC
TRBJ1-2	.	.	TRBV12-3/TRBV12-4	CASSFGENYGYTF	TGTGCCAGCAGTTTCGGGGAGAACTATGGCTACACCTTC
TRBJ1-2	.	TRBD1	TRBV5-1	CASSLREGGRGYTF	TGCGCCAGCAGCTTGCGCGAAGGGGGCCGGGGCTACACCTTC
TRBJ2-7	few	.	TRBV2	CASSGHGGSSYEQYF	TGTGCCAGCAGTGGCCATGGGGGGAGCTCCTACGAGCAGTACTTC
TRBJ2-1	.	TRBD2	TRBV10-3	CAIRSGSGGVPGEQFF	TGTGCCATCAGGTCCGGAAGCGGGGGGGTTCCGGGTGAGCAGTTCTTC